These T cell receptor beta chains were read from a single sample in a study of Ad26.COV2.S vaccination and SARS-CoV-2 variants. Clones were read by immunoSEQ multiplex PCR, and TCRdb kept only the in-frame ones, dropping some. The sample shows 300,000 to 400,000 clones, more than 75% of them seen only once. The sample here was peripheral blood, taken in a trial of Ad26.COV2.S vaccine versus placebo. Receptor source: a person between 18 and 65 years old who received the Ad26.COV2.S COVID-19 vaccine or a placebo. Both conserved end residues are part of each CDR3. D genes are given only for firm matches. Clone size is given for some rows only: seen once, a few or many times, or a class if the clone is expanded.

D gene: TRBD1; V gene: TRBV10-3; clone size: NA; J gene: TRBJ1-2; CDR3 DNA: TGTGCCATCAGTATACAGGGGGCAGGCTATGGCTACACCTTC; CDR3 protein: CAISIQGAGYGYTF
D gene: NA; V gene: TRBV6-2/TRBV6-3; clone size: NA; J gene: TRBJ2-7; CDR3 DNA: TGTGCCAGCAGTTACTCGATGGTCGGGGGCTGGGATTTCCCCGAGCAGTACTTC; CDR3 protein: CASSYSMVGGWDFPEQYF
D gene: NA; V gene: TRBV14; clone size: NA; J gene: TRBJ1-4; CDR3 DNA: TGTGCCAGCAGCGCCCAACCGTGGGCAAATGAAAAACTGTTTTTT; CDR3 protein: CASSAQPWANEKLFF
D gene: NA; V gene: TRBV6-2/TRBV6-3; clone size: NA; J gene: TRBJ1-5; CDR3 DNA: TGTGCCAGCAGTTACAACCTCGGCCTACAACAAAATCAGCCCCAGCATTTT; CDR3 protein: CASSYNLGLQQNQPQHF
D gene: NA; V gene: TRBV19; clone size: NA; J gene: TRBJ2-1; CDR3 DNA: TGTGCCAGTGAAGGGCGCCATGAGCAGTTCTTC; CDR3 protein: CASEGRHEQFF
D gene: TRBD2; V gene: TRBV4-3; clone size: NA; J gene: TRBJ2-5; CDR3 DNA: TGCGCCAGCAGCCAAGGGGGGACTAGCGGGAGAGGTACGGAGACCCAGTACTTC; CDR3 protein: CASSQGGTSGRGTETQYF
D gene: TRBD2; V gene: TRBV11-3; clone size: NA; J gene: TRBJ2-1; CDR3 DNA: TGTGCCAGCAGCTTTATGCGGGAGGGCCCCTACAATGAGCAGTTCTTC; CDR3 protein: CASSFMREGPYNEQFF
D gene: TRBD2; V gene: TRBV11-2; clone size: NA; J gene: TRBJ2-7; CDR3 DNA: TGTGCCAGCAGCCTCCTAGCGGGAGGTCCCTACGAGCAGTACTTC; CDR3 protein: CASSLLAGGPYEQYF
D gene: NA; V gene: TRBV7-2; clone size: NA; J gene: TRBJ2-1; CDR3 DNA: TGTGCCAGCAGCGTTAGACCGGGACGGACCTACAATGAGCAGTTCTTC; CDR3 protein: CASSVRPGRTYNEQFF
D gene: NA; V gene: TRBV6-5; clone size: NA; J gene: TRBJ2-7; CDR3 DNA: TGTGCCAGCGGCCGGGACCCCAGCTACGAGCAGTACTTC; CDR3 protein: CASGRDPSYEQYF
D gene: NA; V gene: TRBV12-5; clone size: NA; J gene: TRBJ2-5; CDR3 DNA: TGTGCTAGTGTCTACGGGGCGGTACATGAGACCCAGTACTTC; CDR3 protein: CASVYGAVHETQYF
D gene: NA; V gene: TRBV19; clone size: NA; J gene: TRBJ1-1; CDR3 DNA: TGTGCCAGTAGTATAGAAGGGACGTTGAAGGCTTTCTTT; CDR3 protein: CASSIEGTLKAFF
D gene: NA; V gene: TRBV2; clone size: once; J gene: TRBJ2-7; CDR3 DNA: TGTGCCAGCAGTGAATCGGGCAGATACGAGCAGTACTTC; CDR3 protein: CASSESGRYEQYF
D gene: TRBD1; V gene: TRBV6-5; clone size: once; J gene: TRBJ2-7; CDR3 DNA: TGTGCCAGCAGTTACTGGGGCGGGACAGGGCTCGAGCAGTACTTC; CDR3 protein: CASSYWGGTGLEQYF
D gene: TRBD2; V gene: TRBV28; clone size: once; J gene: TRBJ2-3; CDR3 DNA: TGTGCCAGCAGGGTGGGACTAAAAGCAGATACGCAGTATTTT; CDR3 protein: CASRVGLKADTQYF
D gene: NA; V gene: TRBV30; clone size: NA; J gene: TRBJ2-2; CDR3 DNA: TGTGCCTGGCGCCTCTGGGCCCCGGGCGGGGAGCTGTTTTTT; CDR3 protein: CAWRLWAPGGELFF
D gene: NA; V gene: TRBV7-2; clone size: NA; J gene: TRBJ2-7; CDR3 DNA: TGTGCCAGCAGCAGACCGGGACTTAGCTCCTACGAGCAGTACTTC; CDR3 protein: CASSRPGLSSYEQYF
D gene: NA; V gene: TRBV11-2; clone size: NA; J gene: TRBJ2-7; CDR3 DNA: TGTGCCAGCAGGGCTTGGGGGCGGGTTTCGGTCGAGCAGTACTTC; CDR3 protein: CASRAWGRVSVEQYF
D gene: NA; V gene: TRBV7-8; clone size: NA; J gene: TRBJ1-2; CDR3 DNA: TGTGCCAGCAGCCCGAAGGGACTTTTCCCCTATGGCTACACCTTC; CDR3 protein: CASSPKGLFPYGYTF
D gene: TRBD1; V gene: TRBV29-1; clone size: NA; J gene: TRBJ1-1; CDR3 DNA: TGCAGCGTCGCGACAGGGCGCACTGAAGCTTTCTTT; CDR3 protein: CSVATGRTEAFF
D gene: TRBD1; V gene: TRBV28; clone size: NA; J gene: TRBJ1-2; CDR3 DNA: TGTGCCAGCAGCCACAGGGGCGCTGGGCTCGTCTATGGCTACACCTTC; CDR3 protein: CASSHRGAGLVYGYTF
D gene: TRBD1; V gene: TRBV3-1/TRBV3-2; clone size: NA; J gene: TRBJ1-3; CDR3 DNA: TGTGCCAGCAGCCTGGGGACAGGGCGTAGCTCTGGAAACACCATATATTTT; CDR3 protein: CASSLGTGRSSGNTIYF
D gene: NA; V gene: TRBV10-3; clone size: NA; J gene: TRBJ2-7; CDR3 DNA: TGTGCCATCAGTGAGGCGGCAGCCTACGAGCAGTACTTC; CDR3 protein: CAISEAAAYEQYF
D gene: TRBD2; V gene: TRBV3-1/TRBV3-2; clone size: NA; J gene: TRBJ2-2; CDR3 DNA: TGTGCCAGCAGCCAAGTAGCGGGAGATTTTACCGGGGAGCTGTTTTTT; CDR3 protein: CASSQVAGDFTGELFF
D gene: NA; V gene: TRBV3-1/TRBV3-2; clone size: NA; J gene: TRBJ1-1; CDR3 DNA: TGTGCCAGCAGCCCTCAGACTGGCACTGAAGCTTTCTTT; CDR3 protein: CASSPQTGTEAFF
D gene: NA; V gene: TRBV6-5; clone size: NA; J gene: TRBJ1-4; CDR3 DNA: TGTGCCAGCTCCGGGATATATGAAAAACTGTTTTTT; CDR3 protein: CASSGIYEKLFF
D gene: TRBD2; V gene: TRBV19; clone size: NA; J gene: TRBJ2-7; CDR3 DNA: TGTGCCAGTAGTTTGGGTGCTAGCGGGGCCTACGAGCAGTACTTC; CDR3 protein: CASSLGASGAYEQYF
D gene: NA; V gene: TRBV2; clone size: NA; J gene: TRBJ1-2; CDR3 DNA: TGTGCCAGCAGTGGGGACCGCGGGTTCGGGGGCGCAGGTGGCTACACCTTC; CDR3 protein: CASSGDRGFGGAGGYTF
D gene: NA; V gene: TRBV30; clone size: NA; J gene: TRBJ1-5; CDR3 DNA: TGTGCCTGGACGACCGGGCGGATACTAAGCAATCAGCCCCAGCATTTT; CDR3 protein: CAWTTGRILSNQPQHF
D gene: NA; V gene: TRBV6-2/TRBV6-3; clone size: NA; J gene: TRBJ2-1; CDR3 DNA: TGTGCCAGCAGCCCGGGGCATGAGCAGTTCTTC; CDR3 protein: CASSPGHEQFF
D gene: NA; V gene: TRBV7-6; clone size: few; J gene: TRBJ2-7; CDR3 DNA: TGTGCCAGCAGCTTAGAACAGGGAACTACCTACGAGCAGTACTTC; CDR3 protein: CASSLEQGTTYEQYF
D gene: TRBD2; V gene: TRBV7-9; clone size: NA; J gene: TRBJ2-3; CDR3 DNA: TGTGCCAGCAGCATCCAGACTAGCGGGGCTAGCACAGATACGCAGTATTTT; CDR3 protein: CASSIQTSGASTDTQYF
D gene: NA; V gene: TRBV7-9; clone size: NA; J gene: TRBJ1-1; CDR3 DNA: TGTGCCAGCATCCCGGACAAAAAGAACACTGAAGCTTTCTTT; CDR3 protein: CASIPDKKNTEAFF
D gene: NA; V gene: TRBV9; clone size: NA; J gene: TRBJ2-6; CDR3 DNA: TGTGCCAGCAGCGTAGGGGCAGGGGCCTCTGGGGCCAACGTCCTGACTTTC; CDR3 protein: CASSVGAGASGANVLTF
D gene: TRBD1; V gene: TRBV5-1; clone size: NA; J gene: TRBJ1-2; CDR3 DNA: TGCGCCAGCGGGGCCCGGACAGGGCAGGGCTACACCTTC; CDR3 protein: CASGARTGQGYTF
D gene: NA; V gene: TRBV6-6; clone size: NA; J gene: TRBJ2-5; CDR3 DNA: TGTGCCAGCAGACTTGGGGGTATTCGGGAGACCCAGTACTTC; CDR3 protein: CASRLGGIRETQYF
D gene: TRBD1; V gene: TRBV2; clone size: NA; J gene: TRBJ1-1; CDR3 DNA: TGTGCCAGCAGACGGGACAGGGAGAATGAAGCTTTCTTT; CDR3 protein: CASRRDRENEAFF
D gene: TRBD1; V gene: TRBV5-6; clone size: NA; J gene: TRBJ2-7; CDR3 DNA: TGTGCCAGCTTATCGACAGGGGGGTACGAGCAGTACTTC; CDR3 protein: CASLSTGGYEQYF
D gene: NA; V gene: TRBV14; clone size: NA; J gene: TRBJ2-1; CDR3 DNA: TGTGCCAGCAGCCGCCCCGGGACCAAATACAATGAGCAGTTCTTC; CDR3 protein: CASSRPGTKYNEQFF
D gene: NA; V gene: TRBV28; clone size: NA; J gene: TRBJ2-1; CDR3 DNA: TGTGCCAGCAGTTTGGGCGGGGGCCCCTACAATGAGCAGTTCTTC; CDR3 protein: CASSLGGGPYNEQFF
D gene: NA; V gene: TRBV12-3/TRBV12-4; clone size: NA; J gene: TRBJ2-5; CDR3 DNA: TGTGCCAGCAGTTTAAACCCGCCGGAGACCCAGTACTTC; CDR3 protein: CASSLNPPETQYF
D gene: TRBD1; V gene: TRBV7-2; clone size: NA; J gene: TRBJ2-5; CDR3 DNA: TGTGCCAGCAGCCCCAACAGGGGCCCGGTAGAGACCCAGTACTTC; CDR3 protein: CASSPNRGPVETQYF
D gene: NA; V gene: TRBV18; clone size: NA; J gene: TRBJ1-1; CDR3 DNA: TGTGCCAGCTCACCACCGGCCAGGGTCACAACTCATGAAGCTTTCTTT; CDR3 protein: CASSPPARVTTHEAFF